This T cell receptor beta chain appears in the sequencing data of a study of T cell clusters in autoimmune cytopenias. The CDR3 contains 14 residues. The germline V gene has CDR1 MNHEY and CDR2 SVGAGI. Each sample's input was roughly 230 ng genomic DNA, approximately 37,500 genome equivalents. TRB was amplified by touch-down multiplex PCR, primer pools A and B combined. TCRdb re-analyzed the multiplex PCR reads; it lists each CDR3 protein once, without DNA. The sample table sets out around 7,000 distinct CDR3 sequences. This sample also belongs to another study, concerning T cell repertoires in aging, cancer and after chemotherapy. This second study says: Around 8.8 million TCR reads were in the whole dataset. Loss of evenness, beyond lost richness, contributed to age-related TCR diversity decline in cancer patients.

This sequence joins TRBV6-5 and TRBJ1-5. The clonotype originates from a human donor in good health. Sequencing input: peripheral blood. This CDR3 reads CASRRQGGNQPQHF.